The 25 T cell receptor beta chains below all came from one sample that was sequenced in a study of immune evolution from preneoplasia to lung adenocarcinoma. Measured with immunoSEQ multiplex PCR; TCRdb has only the in-frame clones, and not every one. The sample records roughly 40,000 clones, 70% to 85% being singletons. Sequenced material: FFPE invasive lung adenocarcinoma tissue. These receptors all come from a person in their sixties or seventies with lung adenocarcinoma.

The sample holds a few counts of this clone. The genes are TRBV6-4 and TRBJ2-3, with 10 nucleotides matching TRBD2. The CDR3 loop spans 17 amino acids. Trimming at V came to 4 bases and at J to 3 bases, leaving 10 bases not matched to a gene. Germline loops: CDR1 MRHNA, CDR2 SNTAGT. CDR3 nucleotide sequence: TGTGCCAGCAGTGCTGAAGCGGGAGGGCGCGGAACAGATACGCAGTATTTT. Protein product: CASSAEAGGRGTDTQYF.

CDR3 sequence (DNA): TGTGCCAGCAGCCAGCAGGGGACGGCCCAATATGGCTACACCTTC. This sequence encodes CASSQQGTAQYGYTF. The chain couples TRBV28 to TRBJ1-2; perhaps TRBD1 as D (6 bases). Per germline, CDR1 MDHEN and CDR2 SYDVKM. CDR3 size: 15 residues. Trimming stripped 6 bases from V and 5 bases from J, with 19 bases between.

The rearrangement links TRBV18 to TRBJ1-2, with D unresolved. In germline, CDR1 is KGHSH, CDR2 LQKENI. V was shortened by 3 bases and J by 4 bases, with 15 bases between the two germline ends. This CDR3 region has 15 residues. CDR3 DNA: TGTGCCAGCTCACCCCGCTCGGACGGAACCTATGGCTACACCTTC. Protein: CASSPRSDGTYGYTF.

Only one count was recorded for this clone. The CDR3 protein is CSVARAPTYEQYF. The CDR3 DNA follows: TGCAGCGTTGCCCGGGCGCCTACCTACGAGCAGTACTTC. This sequence joins TRBV29-1 and TRBJ2-7; D remains ambiguous. Trimming removed 4 bases at V and 2 bases at J, with 12 bases between. In germline, CDR1 is SQVTM, CDR2 ANQGSEA. The CDR3 runs to 13 residues.

This sequence joins TRBV11-1 and TRBJ2-1, with 11 bases that match TRBD2. Trimming cost V 5 bases and J 7 bases; bases outside gene matches: 7. The length of the CDR3 is 15 residues. Germline V gene sequence: CDR1 SGHAT, CDR2 FQDESV (reference sequence). The CDR3: CASSISGRAENEQFF. The CDR3 DNA reads as TGTGCCAGCAGCATTAGCGGGAGGGCGGAGAATGAGCAGTTCTTC.

Regarding this clone: Other DNA sequences in the same sample also yield this CDR3. The genes are TRBV9 and TRBJ2-7; no definite D call. The V gene lost 0 bases and the J gene lost 6 bases, with 10 bases spanning the gap. This CDR3 is built from 13 residues. Germline lookup yields CDR1 SGDLS and CDR2 YYNGEE. For the CDR3, the DNA is TGTGCCAGCAGCGTAGGGAAGGGAAGCGAGCAGTACTTC. Translating it yields CASSVGKGSEQYF.

CDR3 residues: CASSFRPGGSDGELFF. In DNA, the CDR3 is TGTGCCAGCAGCTTCCGCCCAGGGGGGTCTGACGGGGAGCTGTTTTTT. The chain joins TRBV5-8 to TRBJ2-2; D might be TRBD1 (7 bases). Germline lookup yields CDR1 SGHTS and CDR2 YDEGEE. The V end lost 2 bases, the J end lost 7 bases, and 18 bases lay between the germline ends. The CDR3 is made up of 16 amino acids.

The J gene is TRBJ2-2, the V gene TRBV4-1, with 8 bases lining up with TRBD2. Germline lookup yields CDR1 MGHRA and CDR2 YSYEKL. The CDR3 totals 17 residues. V was clipped by 1 base and J by 1 base; unmatched bases: 5. The CDR3 protein is CASSQAGAGGNTGELFF. In DNA form, the CDR3 reads TGCGCCAGCAGCCAAGCTGGGGCGGGAGGGAACACCGGGGAGCTGTTTTTT.

With respect to this clone: Relative to the germline gene, one junction end is altered; a read error may explain this. The V call is TRBV7-7, the J call TRBJ2-1; 10 nucleotides match TRBD2. CDR3 length: 14 residues. Germline lookup yields CDR1 SSHAT and CDR2 FNYEAQ (reference sequence). The CDR3 DNA reads TGTGCTAGCAGCCGCGGACTAGCGGATAATGAGCAGTTCTTC. Its translation: CASSRGLADNEQFF.

The chain carries TRBV6-6 and TRBJ2-3; TRBD1 or TRBD2 may be the D gene (5 bases each). Germline V CDR1 and CDR2: MNHNY, SVGAGI (reference sequence). The CDR3 runs to 14 residues. V dropped 7 bases and J dropped 6 bases, with 17 bases sitting between them. The CDR3 sequence is CASTEAGGGDTQYF. CDR3 sequence (DNA): TGTGCCAGCACCGAGGCTGGGGGTGGGGATACGCAGTATTTT.

The rearrangement uses TRBV11-2 and TRBJ2-5, with 7 bases fitting TRBD2. V dropped 3 bases and J dropped 4; count of bases not matched to a gene: 8. Germline CDR1 reads SGHAT; CDR2 reads FQNNGV. This CDR3 comprises 15 residues. In nucleotides, the CDR3 is TGTGCCAGCAGCTTCGGATTAGCGGGCGGAGAGACCCAGTACTTC. As protein: CASSFGLAGGETQYF.

The CDR3 sequence is CATTDRGNTGELFF. In nucleotides, the CDR3 is TGTGCCACCACGGACAGGGGAAACACCGGGGAGCTGTTTTTT. This sequence joins TRBV15 and TRBJ2-2; 9 bases match TRBD1. V shed 7 bases, J shed 2 bases, and the junction held 2 bases outside the gene matches. This CDR3 comprises 14 residues. CDR1 is LNHNV, CDR2 YYDKDF, per germline (reference sequence).

The rearrangement uses TRBV18 and TRBJ2-7, with TRBD1 matching over 7 bases. The CDR3 sequence is 13 residues long. The germline gives CDR1 KGHSH, CDR2 LQKENI. After removal of 6 bases from V and 3 bases from J, the junction contained 5 bases not matched to a gene. The CDR3 DNA sequence: TGTGCCAGCTCCCTCCGGGACAGCTACGAGCAGTACTTC. Protein sequence: CASSLRDSYEQYF.

The rearrangement uses TRBV7-9 and TRBJ1-2; D is uncertain. V lost 5 bases, J lost 0 bases, and 10 bases lay in between. Germline assignment: CDR1 SEHNR and CDR2 FQNEAQ (reference sequence). The CDR3 runs 14 residues. The CDR3 DNA reads as TGTGCCAGCAGCCCGACTCAGGCTAACTATGGCTACACCTTC. It encodes CASSPTQANYGYTF.

The chain employs TRBV28 and TRBJ2-7; 7 bases map to TRBD1. This CDR3 is built from 13 residues. The V and J ends lost 6 bases and 5 bases, in that order; junction bases with no gene match: 7. The germline V gene encodes CDR1 MDHEN and CDR2 SYDVKM. In DNA, the CDR3 is TGTGCCAGCAGCCTCGACAGGGTACACGAGCAGTACTTC. It is translated as CASSLDRVHEQYF.

The rearrangement uses TRBV7-8 and TRBJ1-1; TRBD1 is a possible D gene (5 bases). The germline gives CDR1 SGHVS, CDR2 FQNEAQ. The length of the CDR3 is 13 residues. V was pared by 2 bases and J by 8 bases, with 12 bases between. This CDR3 is CASSLTTWGEAFF. As DNA, the CDR3 is TGTGCCAGCAGCTTAACGACTTGGGGGGAAGCTTTCTTT. The entire variable domain, with the rest obtained from reference TRBV7-8 and TRBJ1-1, is as follows: GAGVSQSPRYKVAKRGQDVALRCDPISGHVSLFWYQQALGQGPEFLTYFQNEAQLDKSGLPSDRFFAERPEGSVSTLKIQRTQQEDSAVYLCASSLTTWGEAFFGQGTRLTVV.

The chain uses TRBV28 and TRBJ1-2; 8 bases agree with TRBD1. The V gene's germline CDR1 is MDHEN and CDR2 SYDVKM. The V and J ends lost 7 bases and 0 bases, in that order; junction bases with no gene match: 7. The CDR3 length is 15 residues. The CDR3 sequence: CASTPLDRANYGYTF. In nucleotides, the CDR3 is TGTGCCAGCACTCCCTTGGACAGGGCTAACTATGGCTACACCTTC.

The rearrangement joins TRBV18 to TRBJ2-5, with D possibly being TRBD1 (5 bases). The germline V gene has CDR1 KGHSH and CDR2 LQKENI. The CDR3 runs to 15 residues. V was shortened by 2 bases and J by 5 bases, with 15 bases between the two germline ends. The CDR3 region has the DNA TGTGCCAGCTCACCAACGGCAGGGTTTGGGGAGACCCAGTACTTC. Translating it yields CASSPTAGFGETQYF.

V is TRBV5-1 and J is TRBJ2-3; D is unclear. CDR1 and CDR2 from the germline V gene are SGHRS and YFSETQ. Trimming removed 2 bases at V and 0 bases at J, with 7 bases between. The CDR3 spans 14 residues. CDR3 sequence: CASSLPYSTDTQYF. In DNA form, the CDR3 reads TGCGCCAGCAGCTTACCATACAGCACAGATACGCAGTATTTT.

V is TRBV2 and J is TRBJ2-7; D might be TRBD2 (6 bases). The germline V gene has CDR1 SNHLY and CDR2 FYNNEI. The CDR3 length is 12 residues. V gave up 3 bases and J gave up 6 bases, with 9 bases separating them. CDR3 sequence: CASSEGGFEQYF. Written as DNA, the CDR3 is TGTGCCAGCAGTGAGGGAGGTTTCGAGCAGTACTTC. The full variable domain, with the rest looked up from reference TRBV2 and TRBJ2-7, is EPEVTQTPSHQVTQMGQEVILRCVPISNHLYFYWYRQILGQKVEFLVSFYNNEISEKSEIFDDQFSVERPDGSNFTLKIRSTKLEDSAMYFCASSEGGFEQYFGPGTRLTVT.

The chain uses TRBV28 and TRBJ1-5; 11 bases align to TRBD1. This CDR3 spans 14 amino acids. Looked up from germline, CDR1 is MDHEN and CDR2 is SYDVKM. V shed 6 bases and J 5 bases; nucleotides not matched to a gene: 3. CDR3 bases: TGTGCCAGCAGCCTGGACAGGGGGCATCAGCCCCAGCATTTT. Translation gives CASSLDRGHQPQHF.

V gene TRBV2 combines with J gene TRBJ2-7; D is perhaps TRBD2 (6 bases). CDR1 and CDR2 from the germline V gene are SNHLY and FYNNEI. V was shortened by 4 bases and J by 5 bases, with 9 bases between the two germline ends. The length of the CDR3 is 12 residues. The CDR3 DNA reads as TGTGCCAGCAGTGGGCGGGGAAACGAGCAGTACTTC. The encoded protein is CASSGRGNEQYF.

The chain joins TRBV5-1 to TRBJ2-7; D may be TRBD1 (5 bases). The length of the CDR3 is 13 residues. V was pared by 3 bases and J by 3 bases, with 10 bases between. Germline V gene data show CDR1 as SGHRS and CDR2 as YFSETQ. The CDR3 DNA reads as TGCGCCAGCAGCTCCGACAGCTACTACGAGCAGTACTTC. This sequence encodes CASSSDSYYEQYF.

This clone has a handful of counts. CDR3 coding DNA: TGTGCCAGCAGTCTAGAGAGGGGGGGTAATCAGCCCCAGCATTTT. Translating gives CASSLERGGNQPQHF. V gene TRBV28 combines with J gene TRBJ1-5; tentatively, D is TRBD1 (6 bases). CDR1 MDHEN and CDR2 SYDVKM come from the germline V gene. V was shortened by 5 bases and J by 4 bases, with 15 bases between the two germline ends. This CDR3 region has 15 residues.

The chain uses TRBV29-1 and TRBJ1-1, with 9 bases identical to TRBD1. CDR1 is SQVTM and CDR2 is ANQGSEA in the germline V gene. The V segment lost 7 bases and the J segment 5 bases; nucleotides outside the gene matches: 14. The CDR3 runs to 15 residues. For the CDR3, the DNA is TGCAGCGCGGCAAACGAACAGGGGGCACTAACTGAAGCTTTCTTT. This encodes CSAANEQGALTEAFF.